This entry lists 20 T cell receptor beta chains sequenced from one sample in a study of radiotherapy plus CTLA-4 blockade in lung cancer. Libraries were prepared by immunoSEQ multiplex PCR; TCRdb keeps only in-frame clonotypes and omits some of them. The sample includes 39,000 or so clones, about 80% of them seen just once. Sequenced material: peripheral blood, taken from a patient treated with radiotherapy plus ipilimumab. All receptors come from a human donor with non-small cell lung cancer who had stable disease on radiotherapy plus ipilimumab.

This chain uses TRBV2 with TRBJ1-3; the D gene is possibly TRBD1 (5 bases). The CDR3 extends over 12 amino acids. V lost 9 bases, J lost 2 bases, and 8 bases lay in between. In germline, CDR1 is SNHLY, CDR2 FYNNEI. DNA of the CDR3: TGTGCCAGGGGGACGCCTGGAAACACCATATATTTT. As protein: CARGTPGNTIYF.

This chain joins TRBV4-1 and TRBJ2-1, with 7 bases fitting TRBD2. CDR1 is MGHRA and CDR2 is YSYEKL in the germline V gene. V trimming: 0 bases; J trimming: 8 bases; junction bases outside the gene matches: 7. The CDR3 spans 15 residues. The CDR3 reads CASSQESGGSDEQFF. CDR3 nucleotides: TGCGCCAGCAGCCAAGAATCCGGGGGGTCGGATGAGCAGTTCTTC.

The chain employs TRBV4-3 and TRBJ1-2; D is unresolved. Germline assignment: CDR1 LGHNA and CDR2 YSLEER. The CDR3 consists of 15 residues. The V gene lost 1 base and the J gene lost 5 bases, with 14 bases spanning the gap. CDR3 nucleotide sequence: TGCGCCAGCAGCCAAGGAGTACTTGGTGCGTATGGCTACACCTTC. It yields the protein CASSQGVLGAYGYTF.

The chain employs TRBV2 and TRBJ2-1, with 10 bases aligning to TRBD2. The germline gives CDR1 SNHLY, CDR2 FYNNEI. The CDR3 has 18 residues. J was trimmed by 0 bases and V by 5 bases; bases with no gene match: 10. The CDR3 nucleotides read TGTGCCAGCAGTCGACTAGCGGGTGATTCTAGCTCCTACAATGAGCAGTTCTTC. Amino acid sequence: CASSRLAGDSSSYNEQFF.

The V call is TRBV6-5, the J call TRBJ1-4; 8 bases line up with TRBD1. This CDR3 region has 15 residues. V trimming: 6 bases; J trimming: 5 bases; junction bases outside the gene matches: 8. Germline lookup yields CDR1 MNHEY and CDR2 SVGAGI. The CDR3 bases are TGTGCCAGCAGCTCCTGGACAGGGCGGAATGAAAAACTGTTTTTT. Protein: CASSSWTGRNEKLFF.

The V call is TRBV7-3, the J call TRBJ1-6; maybe TRBD1 (6 bases). The germline V and J ends were trimmed by 4 bases and 5 bases, with 12 bases remaining between them. CDR1 is SGHTA and CDR2 is FQGTGA in the germline V gene. The CDR3 spans 15 residues. CDR3 region: CASSSQGSHNSPLHF. The DNA for the CDR3 is TGTGCCAGCAGCTCACAGGGTTCCCATAATTCACCCCTCCACTTT.

The chain couples TRBV6-5 to TRBJ1-2, with 7 bases that match TRBD1. Germline assignment: CDR1 MNHEY and CDR2 SVGAGI. The CDR3 has 15 residues. With 6 bases clipped from V and 4 bases from J, the junction kept 11 bases outside the gene matches. CDR3: CASSRLQGQGYGYTF. In DNA, the CDR3 is TGTGCCAGCAGCCGCCTACAGGGGCAGGGCTATGGCTACACCTTC.

The chain employs TRBV5-6 and TRBJ1-2; D is possibly TRBD1 (5 bases). CDR1 and CDR2 (germline): SGHDT, YYEEEE. The V and J ends lost 3 bases and 4 bases respectively, with 7 bases between them. CDR3 length equals 12 residues. The CDR3 sequence is CASSSGPYGYTF. The CDR3 DNA follows: TGTGCCAGCAGCTCAGGGCCCTATGGCTACACCTTC. The full variable domain, rest sourced from reference TRBV5-6 and TRBJ1-2, is DAGVTQSPTHLIKTRGQQVTLRCSPKSGHDTVSWYQQALGQGPQFIFQYYEEEERQRGNFPDRFSGHQFPNYSSELNVNALLLGDSALYLCASSSGPYGYTFGSGTRLTVV.

V is TRBV7-6 and J is TRBJ1-4, with D hard to call. The CDR3 has 16 amino acids. The V gene's germline CDR1 is SGHVS and CDR2 FNYEAQ. Trimming left V 4 bases short and J 0 bases short, with 12 bases between. DNA for the CDR3: TGTGCCAGCAGCTATGGACCGCCTTCAACTAATGAAAAACTGTTTTTT. Amino acids: CASSYGPPSTNEKLFF.

The genes are TRBV9 and TRBJ1-2, with TRBD1 identical over 10 bases. Germline values: CDR1 SGDLS, CDR2 YYNGEE. Unmatched junction bases numbered 9, after V lost 0 bases and J lost 13 bases. This CDR3 has 14 residues. The CDR3 loop is CASSVDGDRGPPTF. DNA of the CDR3: TGTGCCAGCAGCGTAGATGGGGACAGGGGCCCACCCACCTTC.

The rearrangement uses TRBV7-8 and TRBJ2-7; perhaps TRBD1 as D (5 bases). The CDR3 consists of 17 residues. The germline CDR1 and CDR2 sequences are SGHVS and FQNEAQ. Deletions cut 5 bases from V and 6 bases from J, with 26 bases between. CDR3 sequence (DNA): TGTGCCAGCAGCCGTAGAATCGATAGCAGGGCTCTTGCCGAGCAGTACGTC. It translates to CASSRRIDSRALAEQYV.

The rearrangement joins TRBV6-1 to TRBJ2-7, with 7 bases fitting TRBD2. With 4 bases clipped from V and 0 bases from J, the junction kept 3 bases outside the gene matches. Germline lookup yields CDR1 MNHNS and CDR2 SASEGT. The CDR3 contains 14 residues. CDR3 nucleotides: TGTGCCAGCAGTGCGAGCGGGAACTCCTACGAGCAGTACTTC. Its translation is CASSASGNSYEQYF.

V gene TRBV9 combines with J gene TRBJ2-4; D call uncertain. Trimming cost V 2 bases and J 0 bases, with 12 bases left between them. The V gene's germline CDR1 is SGDLS and CDR2 YYNGEE. The CDR3 covers 16 residues. This CDR3 is CASSVGFGLAKNIQYF. The CDR3 region has the DNA TGTGCCAGCAGCGTCGGTTTCGGATTAGCCAAAAACATTCAGTACTTC.

The chain has TRBV18 and TRBJ2-7; D is undetermined. The germline V gene encodes CDR1 KGHSH and CDR2 LQKENI. This CDR3 comprises 14 residues. Trimming shortened V by 4 bases and J by 1 base, and 11 bases separated the two germline ends. The CDR3 is CASSQAGGSYEQYV. CDR3 in DNA: TGTGCCAGCTCACAGGCTGGTGGATCCTACGAGCAGTACGTC.

The chain recombines TRBV11-2 with TRBJ2-2, with TRBD1 matching over 10 bases. Germline trimming cut 4 bases from V and 6 bases from J; bases unmatched to any gene: 11. CDR3 length: 17 residues. Germline CDR1 SGHAT, CDR2 FQNNGV. The CDR3 DNA sequence: TGTGCCAGCAGCTATCGGCCGGGACAGGGGTCTCCCGGGGAGCTGTTTTTT. It translates to CASSYRPGQGSPGELFF.

The chain carries TRBV7-9 and TRBJ2-5; TRBD1 agrees at 10 bases. Per the germline V gene, CDR1 is SEHNR and CDR2 is FQNEAQ (reference sequence). V dropped 4 bases and J dropped 5; count of bases not matched to a gene: 7. This CDR3 is 15 amino acids long. As DNA, the CDR3 is TGTGCCAGCAGCTCCGGGACAGGGGTTCGTGAGACCCAGTACTTC. This translates into CASSSGTGVRETQYF.

The CDR3: CASSYSIQVGDTIYF. The DNA for the CDR3 is TGTGCCAGCAGTTACTCGATACAGGTAGGGGACACCATATATTTT. The rearrangement links TRBV6-5 to TRBJ1-3, with a possible D match to TRBD1 (5 bases). Germline V lookup: CDR1 MNHEY, CDR2 SVGAGI. The ends were cut back, 0 bases at V and 8 bases at J, with 14 bases in the middle. CDR3 length equals 15 residues.

This chain connects TRBV2 to TRBJ2-3; 10 bases line up with TRBD2. The CDR3 sequence is 16 residues long. The V gene's germline CDR1 is SNHLY and CDR2 FYNNEI. The J segment lost 3 bases and the V segment lost 7 bases, leaving 10 bases of the junction unmatched. The CDR3 coding sequence is TGTGCCAGCATAAAGGAGCGGGGGGGCGGGACAGATACGCAGTATTTT. Translating gives CASIKERGGGTDTQYF.

This clone showed up just a few times. V usage is TRBV18 and J usage is TRBJ2-7, with 8 bases fitting TRBD1. CDR3 length: 14 amino acids. J was trimmed by 4 bases and V by 2 bases; bases with no gene match: 4. CDR1 is KGHSH and CDR2 is LQKENI in the germline V gene. The CDR3 DNA follows: TGTGCCAGCTCACCAGGTCAGGGGGCGTACGAGCAGTACTTC. This gives the protein CASSPGQGAYEQYF.

The J gene is TRBJ1-2, the V gene TRBV6-6; D possibly corresponds to TRBD1 (6 bases). Germline V lookup: CDR1 MNHNY, CDR2 SVGAGI (reference sequence). The CDR3 loop spans 14 amino acids. Trimming shortened V by 4 bases and J by 4 bases, and 13 bases separated the two germline ends. The CDR3 DNA sequence: TGTGCCAGCAGTTCCCGACAGGAACTCTATGGCTACACCTTC. Translated: CASSSRQELYGYTF.